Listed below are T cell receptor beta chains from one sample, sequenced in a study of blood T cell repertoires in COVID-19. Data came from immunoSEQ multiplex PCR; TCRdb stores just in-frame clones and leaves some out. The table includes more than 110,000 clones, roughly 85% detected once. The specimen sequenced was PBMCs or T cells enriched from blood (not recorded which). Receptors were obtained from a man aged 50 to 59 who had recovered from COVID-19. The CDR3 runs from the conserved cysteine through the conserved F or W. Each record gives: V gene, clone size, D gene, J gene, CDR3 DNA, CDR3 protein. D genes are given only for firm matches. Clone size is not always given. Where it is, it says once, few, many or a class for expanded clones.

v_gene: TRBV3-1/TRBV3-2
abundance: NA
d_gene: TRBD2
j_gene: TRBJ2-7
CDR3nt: TGTGCCAGCAGCTTAAGGTTCTCTAGCGGGAAGAGCTCCTACGAGCAGTACTTC
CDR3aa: CASSLRFSSGKSSYEQYF

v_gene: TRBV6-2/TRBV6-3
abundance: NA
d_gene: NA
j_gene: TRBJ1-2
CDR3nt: TGTGCCAGCAGTGAGGACACCTATTCCTATGGCTACACCTTC
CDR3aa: CASSEDTYSYGYTF

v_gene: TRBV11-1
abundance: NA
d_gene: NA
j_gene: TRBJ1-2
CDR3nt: TGTGCCAGCAGCCCCCCCCGATCGGCGGGGATCTATGGCTACACCTTC
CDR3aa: CASSPPRSAGIYGYTF

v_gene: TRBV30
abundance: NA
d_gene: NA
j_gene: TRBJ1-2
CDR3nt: TGTGCCTGGAGTCTATGGCAAGGGGCCAACGGCTACACCTTC
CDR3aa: CAWSLWQGANGYTF

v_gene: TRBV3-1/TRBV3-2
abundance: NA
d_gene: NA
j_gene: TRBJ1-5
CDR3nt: TGTGCCAGCAGCCCGACAGCTAGCAATCAGCCCCAGCATTTT
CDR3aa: CASSPTASNQPQHF

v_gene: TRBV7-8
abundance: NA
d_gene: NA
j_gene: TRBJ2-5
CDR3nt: TGTGCCAGCAGCTTACGTGGGCAGGGGGAGACCCAGTACTTC
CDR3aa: CASSLRGQGETQYF

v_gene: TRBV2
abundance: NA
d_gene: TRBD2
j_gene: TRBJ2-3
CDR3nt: TGTGCCAGCAGTGAATTAGGGACTAGCAGTTTGACAGATACGCAGTATTTT
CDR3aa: CASSELGTSSLTDTQYF

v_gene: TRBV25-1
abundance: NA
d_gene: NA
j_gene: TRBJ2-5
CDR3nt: TGTGCCAGCGGCCACAGACACCAAGAGACCCAGTACTTC
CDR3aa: CASGHRHQETQYF

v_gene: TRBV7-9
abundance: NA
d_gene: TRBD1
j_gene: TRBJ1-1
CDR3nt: TGTGCCAGCAGCTGGGGACAGGGGCCCACTGAAGCTTTCTTT
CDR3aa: CASSWGQGPTEAFF

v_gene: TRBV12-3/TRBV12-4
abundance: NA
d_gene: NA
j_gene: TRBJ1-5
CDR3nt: TGTGCCAGCAGTTTACAGGGCGATCAGCCCCAGCATTTT
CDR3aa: CASSLQGDQPQHF

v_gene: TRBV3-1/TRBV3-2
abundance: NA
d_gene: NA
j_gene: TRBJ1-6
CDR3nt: TGTGCCAGCAGAGAAGAGAGCTCCTATAATTCACCCCTCCACTTT
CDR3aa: CASREESSYNSPLHF

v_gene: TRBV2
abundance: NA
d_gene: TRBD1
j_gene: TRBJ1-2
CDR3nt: TGTGCCAGCATAGGGGGCGCGGGTGGCTACACCTTC
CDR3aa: CASIGGAGGYTF

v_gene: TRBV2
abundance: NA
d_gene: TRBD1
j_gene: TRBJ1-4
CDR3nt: TGTGCCAGCCGGCCGGGACAGCCTGAAAAACTGTTTTTT
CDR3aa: CASRPGQPEKLFF

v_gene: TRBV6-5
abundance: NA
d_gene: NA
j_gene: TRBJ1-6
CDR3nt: TGTGCCAGCAGTCTATCATCGGATAATTCACCCCTCCACTTT
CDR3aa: CASSLSSDNSPLHF

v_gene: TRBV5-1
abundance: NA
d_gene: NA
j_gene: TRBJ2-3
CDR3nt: TGCGCCAGCAGCTGGGGATCTAGCGTTGAGAGCACAGATACGCAGTATTTT
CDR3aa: CASSWGSSVESTDTQYF

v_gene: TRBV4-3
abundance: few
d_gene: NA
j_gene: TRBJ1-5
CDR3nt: TGCGCCAGCAGCCAAACTACCAGACAGCCCCAGCATTTT
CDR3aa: CASSQTTRQPQHF

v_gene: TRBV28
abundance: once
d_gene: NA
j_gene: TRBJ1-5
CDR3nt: TGTGCCAGCAGTACAACACAGGGAAATCAGCCCCAGCATTTT
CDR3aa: CASSTTQGNQPQHF

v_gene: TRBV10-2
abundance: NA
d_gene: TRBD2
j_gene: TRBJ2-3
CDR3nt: TGCGCCACTGCGCCTAGCGGGGGCTCCGTGGCGCAGTATTTT
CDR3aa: CATAPSGGSVAQYF

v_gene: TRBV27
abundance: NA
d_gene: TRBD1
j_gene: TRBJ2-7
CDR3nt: TGTGCCAGCAGCTTTCGATTGCGGGACAGGGGTTCCTACGAGCAGTACTTC
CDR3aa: CASSFRLRDRGSYEQYF

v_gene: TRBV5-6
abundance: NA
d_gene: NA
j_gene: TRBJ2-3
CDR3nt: TGTGCCAGCAGCCGAACCCCTGAACTCACAGATACGCAGTATTTT
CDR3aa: CASSRTPELTDTQYF

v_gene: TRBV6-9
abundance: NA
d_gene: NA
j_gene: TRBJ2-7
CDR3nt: TGTGCCAGCAGCACCCCGTGGCAACTTTTACGAGGTACTACCGGGCAGTACTTC
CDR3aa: CASSTPWQLLRGTTGQYF

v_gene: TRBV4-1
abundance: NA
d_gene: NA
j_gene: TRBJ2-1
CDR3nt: TGCGCCAGCAGCCAGAGGCGGCAGGGGTACGATGAGCAGTTCTTC
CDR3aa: CASSQRRQGYDEQFF

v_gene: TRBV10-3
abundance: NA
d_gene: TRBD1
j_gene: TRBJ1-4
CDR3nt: TGTGCCATCAGTGAATCACAGGGGGCGGGTGAAAAACTGTTTTTT
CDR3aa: CAISESQGAGEKLFF

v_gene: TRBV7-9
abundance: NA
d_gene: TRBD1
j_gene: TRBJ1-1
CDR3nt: TGTGCCAGCAGCCCAAAGCTACGGACAGGGCCCAATGAAGCTTTCTTT
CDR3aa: CASSPKLRTGPNEAFF

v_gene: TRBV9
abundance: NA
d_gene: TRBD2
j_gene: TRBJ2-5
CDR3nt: TGTGCCAGCAGCGTAGGTAGCGGGGGGTACCAAGAGACCCAGTACTTC
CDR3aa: CASSVGSGGYQETQYF

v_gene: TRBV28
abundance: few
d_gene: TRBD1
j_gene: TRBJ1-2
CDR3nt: TGTGCCAGCACTAGGGGGCAAGGCTACACCTTC
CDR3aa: CASTRGQGYTF

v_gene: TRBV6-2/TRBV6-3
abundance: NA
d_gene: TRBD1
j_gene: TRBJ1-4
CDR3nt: TGTGCCAGCAGTTACGACAGGGGCGGTTGGCCTGAAAAACTGTTTTTT
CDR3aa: CASSYDRGGWPEKLFF

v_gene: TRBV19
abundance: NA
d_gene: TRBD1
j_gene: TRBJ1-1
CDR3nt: TGTGCCAGTAGCTCGGGACAGGGCGCTGAAGCTTTCTTT
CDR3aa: CASSSGQGAEAFF

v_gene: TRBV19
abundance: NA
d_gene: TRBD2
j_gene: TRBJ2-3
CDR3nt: TGTGCCAGTAGCCTGATTCTAGCGGGGGGGCCAACAGATACGCAGTATTTT
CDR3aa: CASSLILAGGPTDTQYF

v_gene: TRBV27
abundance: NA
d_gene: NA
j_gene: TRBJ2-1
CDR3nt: TGTGCCAGCAGTTTCGCAGGACCCAGGGGCAATGAGCAGTTCTTC
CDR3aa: CASSFAGPRGNEQFF

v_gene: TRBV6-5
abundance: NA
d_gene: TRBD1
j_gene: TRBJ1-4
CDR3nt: TGTGCCAGCAGTACAAGGACAGGGAGTCGTTTTTTT
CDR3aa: CASSTRTGSRFF

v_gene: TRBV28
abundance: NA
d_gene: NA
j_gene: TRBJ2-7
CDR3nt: TGTGCCAGCAGGCCACAGGAGCTTTCTACCTACGAGCAGTACTTC
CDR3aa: CASRPQELSTYEQYF

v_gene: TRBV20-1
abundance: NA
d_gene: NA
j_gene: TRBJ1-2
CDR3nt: TGCAGTGCTAGTCCGCGCCGTGGCTACACCTTC
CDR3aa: CSASPRRGYTF

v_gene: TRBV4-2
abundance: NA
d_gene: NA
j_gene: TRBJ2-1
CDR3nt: TGTGCCAGCAGCCACCTACGAGGCAGCTCCTACAATGAGCAGTTCTTC
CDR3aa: CASSHLRGSSYNEQFF

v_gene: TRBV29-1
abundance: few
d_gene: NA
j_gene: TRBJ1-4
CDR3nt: TGCAGCGCCAAGCGGCTAGGTGAAAAACTGTTTTTT
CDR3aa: CSAKRLGEKLFF

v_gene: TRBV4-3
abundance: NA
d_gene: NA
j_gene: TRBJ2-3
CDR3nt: TGCGCCAGCAGCCAAGAGAACAGGGTCGGCACAGATACGCAGTATTTT
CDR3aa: CASSQENRVGTDTQYF

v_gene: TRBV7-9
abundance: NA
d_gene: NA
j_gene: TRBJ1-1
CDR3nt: TGTGCCAGCAGCCCCCAGACAGGAATAGTCAACACTGAAGCTTTCTTT
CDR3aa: CASSPQTGIVNTEAFF

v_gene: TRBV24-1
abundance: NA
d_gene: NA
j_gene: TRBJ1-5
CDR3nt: TGTGCCACCAGTGATCCGAAGGGGTATAGCAATCAGCCCCAGCATTTT
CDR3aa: CATSDPKGYSNQPQHF

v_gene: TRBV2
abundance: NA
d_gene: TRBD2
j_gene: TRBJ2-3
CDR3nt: TGTGCCAGCAATTGGCGGGGGGCAGATACGCAGTATTTT
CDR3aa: CASNWRGADTQYF

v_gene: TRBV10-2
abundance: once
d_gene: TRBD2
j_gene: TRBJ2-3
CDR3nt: TGCGCCAGCAAAGGACTAGCGGATTCCGATACGCAGTATTTT
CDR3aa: CASKGLADSDTQYF

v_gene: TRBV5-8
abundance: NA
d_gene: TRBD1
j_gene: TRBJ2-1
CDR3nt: TGTGCCAGCAGCAAGGTCCCGGGACAGGTTTGGTGGCAGTTCTTC
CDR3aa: CASSKVPGQVWWQFF

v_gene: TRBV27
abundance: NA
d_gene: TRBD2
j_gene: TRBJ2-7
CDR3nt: TGTGCCAGCAGTTCGGCAGCGACTAGCGGGAGATCTCACGAGCAGTACTTC
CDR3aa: CASSSAATSGRSHEQYF

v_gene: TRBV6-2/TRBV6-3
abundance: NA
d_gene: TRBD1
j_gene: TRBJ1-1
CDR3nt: TGTGCCAGCAGTTCCCCCTCAGGACAGGGGGGTAACACTGAAGCTTTCTTT
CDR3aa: CASSSPSGQGGNTEAFF

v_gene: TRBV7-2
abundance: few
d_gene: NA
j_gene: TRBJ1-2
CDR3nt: TGTGCCAGCAGCGCTAATGAGGGTTCCAGCTACACCTTC
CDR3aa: CASSANEGSSYTF

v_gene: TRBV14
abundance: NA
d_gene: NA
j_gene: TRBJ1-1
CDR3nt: TGTGCCAGCAGCCAAGAGTCAGGCTGGAACACTGAAGCTTTCTTT
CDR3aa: CASSQESGWNTEAFF

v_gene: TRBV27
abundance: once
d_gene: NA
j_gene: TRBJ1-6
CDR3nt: TGTGCCAGCAGTTCTTATAATTCACCCCTCCACTTT
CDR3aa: CASSSYNSPLHF

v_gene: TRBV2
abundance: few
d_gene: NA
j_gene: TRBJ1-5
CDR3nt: TGTGCCAGCAGTGAAGGGCACAGGGCACAGCCCCAGCATTTT
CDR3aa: CASSEGHRAQPQHF

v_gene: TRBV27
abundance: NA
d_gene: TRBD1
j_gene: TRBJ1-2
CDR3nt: TGTGCCAGCAGTAAGGCCCCAGACAGGGTTTATGGCTACACCTTC
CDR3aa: CASSKAPDRVYGYTF

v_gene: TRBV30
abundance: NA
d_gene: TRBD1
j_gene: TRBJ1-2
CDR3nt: TGTGCCAAAAAAACAGGGGCTAACTATGGCTACACCTTC
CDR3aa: CAKKTGANYGYTF

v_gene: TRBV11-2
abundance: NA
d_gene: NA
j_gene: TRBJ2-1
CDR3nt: TGTGCCAGCAGCTTAGGAGGGTTATTGCGGGCGTTTAATGAGCAGTTCTTC
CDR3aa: CASSLGGLLRAFNEQFF

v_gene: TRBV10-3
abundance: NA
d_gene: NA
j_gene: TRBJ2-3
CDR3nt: TGTGCCATCAGTGAGGAGGCAACTTCCACAGATACGCAGTATTTT
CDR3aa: CAISEEATSTDTQYF

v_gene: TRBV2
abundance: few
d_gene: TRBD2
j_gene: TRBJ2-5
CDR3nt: TGTGCCAGCAGTGATACTAGCGGGGAGACCCAGTACTTC
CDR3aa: CASSDTSGETQYF

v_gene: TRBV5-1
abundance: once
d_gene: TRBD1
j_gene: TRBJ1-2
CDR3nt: TGCGCCAGCAGCCCGGGACAGGGGGCCGGGAACGGCTACACCTTC
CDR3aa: CASSPGQGAGNGYTF

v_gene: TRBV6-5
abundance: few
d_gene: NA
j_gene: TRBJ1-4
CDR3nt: TGTGCCAGCAGTTACTCGGTGAGGGGGAAACTGTTTTTT
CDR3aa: CASSYSVRGKLFF

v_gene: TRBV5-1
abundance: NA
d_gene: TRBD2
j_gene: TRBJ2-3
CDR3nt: TGCGCCAGCAGCTTGGAGTTTAGCGGGGGGGCAGATACGCAGTATTTT
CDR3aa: CASSLEFSGGADTQYF

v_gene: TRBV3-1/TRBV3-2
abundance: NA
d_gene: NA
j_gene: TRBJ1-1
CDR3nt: TGTGCCAGCAGCCAAGAGAGTACTGAAGCTTTCTTT
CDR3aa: CASSQESTEAFF

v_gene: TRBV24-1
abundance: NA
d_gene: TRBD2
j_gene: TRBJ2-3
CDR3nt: TGTGCCACCAGTGATTTGCAAGATCGGACTAGCGGTGGATTTAGCACAGATACGCAGTATTTT
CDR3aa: CATSDLQDRTSGGFSTDTQYF

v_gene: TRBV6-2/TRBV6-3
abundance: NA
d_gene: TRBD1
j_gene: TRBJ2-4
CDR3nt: TGTGCCAGCAGTTACGCCATCACCGGACAGGGGGGAAACATTCAGTACTTC
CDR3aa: CASSYAITGQGGNIQYF

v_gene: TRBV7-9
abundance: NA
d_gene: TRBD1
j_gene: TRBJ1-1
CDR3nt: TGTGCCAGCCTAGGACAGGTGAACACTGAAGCTTTCTTT
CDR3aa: CASLGQVNTEAFF

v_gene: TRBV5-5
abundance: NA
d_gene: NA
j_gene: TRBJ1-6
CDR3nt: TGTGCCAGCAGCTTTCTGGGGGCTGGTAATTCACCCCTCCACTTT
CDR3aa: CASSFLGAGNSPLHF